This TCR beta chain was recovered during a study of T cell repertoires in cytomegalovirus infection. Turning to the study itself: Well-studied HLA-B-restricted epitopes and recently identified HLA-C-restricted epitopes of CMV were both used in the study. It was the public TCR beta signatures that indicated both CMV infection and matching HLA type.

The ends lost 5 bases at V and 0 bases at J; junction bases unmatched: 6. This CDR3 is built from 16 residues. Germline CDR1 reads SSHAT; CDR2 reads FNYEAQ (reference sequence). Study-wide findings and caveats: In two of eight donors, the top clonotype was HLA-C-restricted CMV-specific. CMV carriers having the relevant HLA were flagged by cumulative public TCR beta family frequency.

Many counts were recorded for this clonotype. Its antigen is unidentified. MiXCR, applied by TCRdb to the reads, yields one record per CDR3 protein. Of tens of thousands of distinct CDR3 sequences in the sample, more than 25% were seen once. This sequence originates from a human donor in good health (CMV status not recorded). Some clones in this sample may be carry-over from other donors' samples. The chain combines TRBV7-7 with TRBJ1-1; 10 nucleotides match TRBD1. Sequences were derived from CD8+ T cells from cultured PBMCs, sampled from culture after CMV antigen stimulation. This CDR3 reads CASSKHGTGVNTEAFF. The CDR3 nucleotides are TGTGCCAGCAGCAAGCACGGGACAGGGGTGAACACTGAAGCTTTCTTT.